The next 20 T cell receptor beta chains were all read from a single sample in a study of tumor-infiltrating lymphocytes in oesophageal squamous cell carcinoma. TCRdb re-called the PCR reads with MiXCR, one entry per CDR3 protein. The table records 15,000 to 20,000 distinct CDR3 sequences, 50% of them present only once. Sequencing was done on a sample of esophageal tumor tissue. The origin of the receptors is a male donor with esophageal squamous cell carcinoma.

J is TRBJ1-1 and V is TRBV12-3 or TRBV12-4, with D perhaps matching TRBD1 (6 bases). The CDR3 sequence is 15 residues long. Trimming cost V 5 bases and J 6 bases, with 19 bases left between them. The CDR3 DNA sequence: TGTGCCAGCAGTCTCCGGGACACCAGAAGGTCTGAAGCTTTCTTT. Protein sequence: CASSLRDTRRSEAFF.

V and J are TRBV27 and TRBJ2-6; either TRBD1 or TRBD2 may fit D (5 bases each). The assigned J gene may be wrong: the sequence end matches TRBJ2-4 better. The germline V gene encodes CDR1 MNHEY and CDR2 SMNVEV (reference sequence). There are 13 residues in the CDR3. This chain's CDR3 is CASSLSKGHIQYF. The CDR3 region has the DNA TGTGCCAGCAGTTTGAGTAAGGGACACATTCAGTACTTC.

The chain employs TRBV5-1 and TRBJ1-3; no clear D. Per germline, CDR1 SGHRS and CDR2 YFSETQ. Trimming pared 0 bases from V and 0 bases from J, leaving 4 bases between. The length of the CDR3 is 14 residues. CDR3 protein: CASSLGRSGNTIYF. The CDR3 region has the DNA TGCGCCAGCAGCTTGGGGCGCTCTGGAAACACCATATATTTT.

Only a few counts were recorded for this clonotype. The J gene is TRBJ2-7, the V gene TRBV7-3, with D unclear. Gene TRBJ2-5 matches the end of the DNA better, so the J call may be wrong. The CDR3 spans 14 residues. Germline CDR1 is SGHTA and CDR2 is FQGTGA. Here the CDR3 DNA reads TGTGCCAGCAGCTTAATGTCCGGGTGGGGGACCCAGTACTTC. Translation: CASSLMSGWGTQYF.

This clonotype has a handful of counts. The CDR3 DNA sequence: TGCGCCAGCAGCTTGGATGGGGGGCCCTCGAATCAGCCCCAGCATTTT. It yields the protein CASSLDGGPSNQPQHF. The chain couples TRBV5-1 to TRBJ1-5, with D perhaps matching TRBD1 (6 bases). The germline V gene encodes CDR1 SGHRS and CDR2 YFSETQ. The CDR3 is 16 residues long. Trimming pared 0 bases from V and 4 bases from J, leaving 14 bases between.

This chain connects TRBV12-3 or TRBV12-4 to TRBJ2-6; D possibly corresponds to TRBD2 (5 bases). The CDR3 sequence is 15 residues long. V lost 6 bases, J lost 4 bases, and 13 bases lay in between. The DNA of the CDR3 is TGTGCCAGCAGGCACGGGGTGGCAGGGGCCAACGTCCTGACTTTC. As protein: CASRHGVAGANVLTF.

CDR3 region: CASSLTAGNTIYF. The CDR3 coding sequence is TGTGCCAGCAGCTTGACAGCCGGAAACACCATATATTTT. The chain carries TRBV11-1 and TRBJ1-3; D is possibly TRBD1 (5 bases). The germline CDR1 and CDR2 sequences are SGHAT and FQDESV (reference sequence). The CDR3 sequence is 13 residues long. V was shortened by 3 bases and J by 4 bases, with 7 bases between the two germline ends.

This clonotype has just a few counts. This chain links TRBV7-2 with TRBJ1-2; D is uncertain. The CDR3 runs 15 residues. Germline V gene lookup returns CDR1 SGHTA and CDR2 FQGNSA. V was cut by 1 base and J by 0 bases, with 9 bases left in between. The CDR3 loop is CASSLGATSNYGYTF. CDR3 sequence (DNA): TGTGCCAGCAGCTTAGGCGCAACCTCTAACTATGGCTACACCTTC.

V is TRBV7-8 and J is TRBJ1-1; 11 bases fit TRBD1. The germline gives CDR1 SGHVS, CDR2 FQNEAQ. CDR3 length: 17 amino acids. Trimming took 5 bases from V and 5 from J; bases not matched to a gene: 13. As DNA, the CDR3 is TGTGCCAGCAGCAACCGTCTAGGACAGGGGGCGCCAACTGAAGCTTTCTTT. Translating it yields CASSNRLGQGAPTEAFF.

The rearrangement uses TRBV6-6 and TRBJ2-1; D is possibly TRBD1 or TRBD2 (6 bases each). CDR1 and CDR2 from the germline V gene are MNHNY and SVGAGI (reference sequence). The CDR3 consists of 17 residues. The V and J ends lost 0 bases and 2 bases respectively, with 14 bases between them. In DNA, the CDR3 is TGTGCCAGCAGTTACTCGAGGGGGGTAGGGCCCTACAATGAGCAGTTCTTC. Protein product: CASSYSRGVGPYNEQFF.

This clonotype was recorded a few times. J is TRBJ2-7 and V is TRBV2; TRBD1 agrees at 7 bases. V lost 5 bases and J lost 3; bases outside the gene matches: 10. The CDR3 totals 15 residues. Germline loops: CDR1 SNHLY, CDR2 FYNNEI. The CDR3 spells CASSHDSGTVYEQYF. The CDR3 DNA is TGTGCCAGCAGTCACGACTCCGGGACAGTCTACGAGCAGTACTTC.

Ten or more counts support this clonotype. The chain links TRBV5-1 to TRBJ2-7, with D possibly matching TRBD2 (7 bases). The V gene's germline CDR1 is SGHRS and CDR2 YFSETQ. CDR3 length equals 15 residues. Deletions cut 1 base from V and 1 base from J, with 12 bases between. CDR3 in DNA: TGCGCCAGCAGCTTGAGGACAGCGGGATCCTACGAGCAGTACTTC. Amino acid sequence: CASSLRTAGSYEQYF.

A few counts support this clonotype. This chain links TRBV7-9 with TRBJ2-3, with 7 bases matching TRBD2. V dropped 1 base and J dropped 2; count of bases not matched to a gene: 9. The CDR3 spans 17 residues. Per germline, CDR1 SEHNR and CDR2 FQNEAQ (reference sequence). The CDR3, as DNA: TGTGCCAGCAGCTTAGTGGGGACTAACCCCCTCACAGATACGCAGTATTTT. Protein: CASSLVGTNPLTDTQYF.

This chain connects TRBV7-2 to TRBJ1-2; unclear D gene. The V end was cut by 2 bases, the J end by 3 bases, with 16 bases between. The germline CDR1 and CDR2 sequences are SGHTA and FQGNSA. This CDR3 comprises 16 residues. Written as DNA, the CDR3 is TGTGCCAGCAGCTTACCCGGAAGGCAGGTGGACTATGGCTACACCTTC. Residues: CASSLPGRQVDYGYTF.

This clonotype came up many times. The conserved final phenylalanine or tryptophan is absent from the CDR3, which likely points to a read error. It is unclear where the CDR3 begins or ends on the DNA, so no DNA is shown, and the CDR3 is as TCRdb lists it. This rearrangement joins TRBV7-2 to TRBJ2-7; the D call in the table, TRBD2, was not verified against the DNA. CDR1 and CDR2 (germline): SGHTA, FQGNSA. The CDR3 has 17 residues if both end residues are counted. The CDR3: CASSLSHTTNYGYTFGS.

This clonotype showed up just a few times. This rearrangement joins TRBV7-2 to TRBJ2-5, with D unclear. Between the trimmed V and J ends, which lost 5 bases and 1 base, there was a span of 8 bases. The germline V gene encodes CDR1 SGHTA and CDR2 FQGNSA. There are 13 residues in the CDR3. In DNA form, the CDR3 reads TGTGCCAGCAGCGCTTTGACCCAAGAGACCCAGTACTTC. Translating gives CASSALTQETQYF.

This clonotype has at least ten counts. The genes are TRBV19 and TRBJ2-5; 8 nucleotides match TRBD1. Per germline, CDR1 LNHDA and CDR2 SQIVND (reference sequence). The CDR3 runs to 15 residues. The trim removed 4 bases at V and 1 base at J, leaving 5 bases unmatched. CDR3 in DNA: TGTGCCAGTAGTAGGACAGGGCTTACCCAAGAGACCCAGTACTTC. This sequence encodes CASSRTGLTQETQYF.

A word on this clonotype: The CDR3 carries no conserved terminal phenylalanine or tryptophan, so it likely arises from a read error. Because the CDR3's place on the DNA is in doubt, the DNA is left out and the CDR3 is given as listed by TCRdb. The chain uses TRBV7-9 and TRBJ2-3; TRBD2, the table's D call, was not compared with the DNA. The CDR3 has 15 amino acids, counting both end residues. Per the germline V gene, CDR1 is SEHNR and CDR2 is FQNEAQ (reference sequence). CDR3: CASSLASRYEQYFGP.

This clonotype has a handful of counts. V and J are TRBV7-8 and TRBJ2-1; 10 bases are shared with TRBD1. The J call is doubtful: the DNA matches TRBJ2-7 better. The CDR3 has 15 residues. Per the germline V gene, CDR1 is SGHVS and CDR2 is FQNEAQ. The CDR3 DNA reads as TGTGCCAGCAGCGTCATCCGGGACAGGGGCCACGAGCAGTACTTC. As protein: CASSVIRDRGHEQYF.

This clonotype is large (0.1 to 1%) by share. The chain is built from TRBV7-2 and TRBJ2-1; D ambiguous. CDR3 length: 15 residues. Germline values: CDR1 SGHTA, CDR2 FQGNSA. Trimming took off 1 base at V and 0 bases at J, with 7 bases between the two ends. The CDR3 reads CASSLDLSSYNEQFF. CDR3 nucleotide sequence: TGTGCCAGCAGCTTAGATCTTAGCTCCTACAATGAGCAGTTCTTC.